Sequencing of this T cell receptor (beta chain) was carried out in a study of shared T cell receptors in the human thymus. Trimming removed 5 bases from V and 0 bases from J, with 11 bases in between. The germline V gene has CDR1 MDHEN and CDR2 SYDVKM. This CDR3 has 14 residues. The protocol was immunoSEQ multiplex PCR, while the TCRdb copy is restricted to in-frame clones and leaves out a portion. The repertoire holds hundreds of thousands of clones, with around 87% as singletons. This sample was also put to use in a study of human thymus T cells. That work contributes: Finnish infants who were healthy and having corrective surgery for congenital heart defects made up the donors. Thymic tissue was derived from resections collected during corrective heart surgery. It looked as if thymic and blood repertoires used V and J genes in a biased way.

What was sequenced was thymocytes. This clonotype originated in a boy in the first two years of life with a congenital heart defect. This sequence joins TRBV28 and TRBJ2-7, with D possibly matching TRBD1 (5 bases). Here the CDR3 reads CASSVGVPSYEQYF. The CDR3 DNA follows: TGTGCCAGCAGTGTAGGGGTCCCCTCCTACGAGCAGTACTTC.